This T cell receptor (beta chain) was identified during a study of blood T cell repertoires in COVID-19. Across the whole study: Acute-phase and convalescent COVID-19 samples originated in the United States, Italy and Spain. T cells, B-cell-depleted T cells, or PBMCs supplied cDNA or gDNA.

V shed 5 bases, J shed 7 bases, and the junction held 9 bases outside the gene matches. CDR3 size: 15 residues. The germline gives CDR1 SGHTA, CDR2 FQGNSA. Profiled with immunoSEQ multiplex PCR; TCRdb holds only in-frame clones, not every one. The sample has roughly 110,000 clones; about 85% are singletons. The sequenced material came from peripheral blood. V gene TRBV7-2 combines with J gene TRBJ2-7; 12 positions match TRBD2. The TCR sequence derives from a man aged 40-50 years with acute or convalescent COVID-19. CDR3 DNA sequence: TGTGCCAGCAGCGCCCGGACTAGCGGGGTGAGTGAGCAGTACTTC. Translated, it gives CASSARTSGVSEQYF.